A single T cell receptor (beta chain) is shown here with its context. Its antigen is not known. This CDR3 is built from 16 residues. Germline values: CDR1 MGHRA, CDR2 YSYEKL. This sample was included in a study of T cells expressing NK-cell markers. The overall study: Sorted CD3+CD56-NKG2C+, CD3+CD56+NKG2C+ and CD3+CD56+NKG2C- T cells supplied the TCR beta repertoires.

Reprocessing the 5' RACE reads, TCRdb reports a single entry for every CDR3 protein and omits DNA. The sample includes about 460,000 distinct CDR3 sequences. Study results and limitations: A few of the donors also had these clonotypes leading their CD3+CD56-NKG2C+ fraction.

The sequenced sample was blood T cells: a sorted CD56 or NKG2C T cell subset, CD4+ or CD8+ T cells, or bulk PBMC T cells (not recorded which). The gene calls are TRBV4-1 and TRBJ2-7; TCRdb returns TRBD2, unconfirmable since there is no DNA. The sequence was obtained from a woman aged 45-65 years in good health. The CDR3 spells CASSQAGLAGPHEQYF.